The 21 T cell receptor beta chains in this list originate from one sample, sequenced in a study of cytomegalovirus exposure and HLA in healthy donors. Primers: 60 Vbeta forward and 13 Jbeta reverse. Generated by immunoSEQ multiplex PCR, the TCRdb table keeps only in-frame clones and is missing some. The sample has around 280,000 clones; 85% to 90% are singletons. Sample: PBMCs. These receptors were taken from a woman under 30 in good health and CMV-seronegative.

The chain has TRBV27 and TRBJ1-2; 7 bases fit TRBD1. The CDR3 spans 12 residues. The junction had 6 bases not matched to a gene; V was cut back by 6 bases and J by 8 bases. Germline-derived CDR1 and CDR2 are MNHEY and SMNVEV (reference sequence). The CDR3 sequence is CASREGAQGYTF. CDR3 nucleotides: TGTGCCAGCAGGGAGGGGGCGCAGGGCTACACCTTC.

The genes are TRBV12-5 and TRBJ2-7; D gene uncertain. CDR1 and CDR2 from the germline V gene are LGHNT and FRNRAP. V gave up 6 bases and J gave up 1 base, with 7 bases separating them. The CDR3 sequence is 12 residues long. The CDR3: CASGGRSYEQYF. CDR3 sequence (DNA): TGTGCTAGTGGGGGCAGATCCTACGAGCAGTACTTC.

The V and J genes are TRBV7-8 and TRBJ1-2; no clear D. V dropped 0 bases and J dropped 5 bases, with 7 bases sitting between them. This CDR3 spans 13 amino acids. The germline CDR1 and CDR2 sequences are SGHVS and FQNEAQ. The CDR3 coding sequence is TGTGCCAGCAGCTTAGCGCTAGCGTATGGCTACACCTTC. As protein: CASSLALAYGYTF.

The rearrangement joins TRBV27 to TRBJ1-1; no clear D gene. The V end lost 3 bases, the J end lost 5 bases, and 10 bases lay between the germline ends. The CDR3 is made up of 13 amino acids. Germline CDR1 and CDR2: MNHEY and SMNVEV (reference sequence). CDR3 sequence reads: CASSFRSRTEAFF. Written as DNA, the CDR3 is TGTGCCAGCAGTTTTAGGTCCAGGACTGAAGCTTTCTTT.

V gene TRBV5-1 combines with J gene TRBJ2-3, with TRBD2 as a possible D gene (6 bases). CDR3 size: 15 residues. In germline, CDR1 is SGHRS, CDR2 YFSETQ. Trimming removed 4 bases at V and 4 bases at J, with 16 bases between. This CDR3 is CASSPGGGWADTQYF. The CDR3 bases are TGCGCCAGCAGCCCCGGTGGGGGGTGGGCAGATACGCAGTATTTT.

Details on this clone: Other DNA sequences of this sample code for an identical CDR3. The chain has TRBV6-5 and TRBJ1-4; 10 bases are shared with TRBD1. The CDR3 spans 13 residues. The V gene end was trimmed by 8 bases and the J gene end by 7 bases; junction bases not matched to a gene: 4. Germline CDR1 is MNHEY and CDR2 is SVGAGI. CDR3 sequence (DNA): TGTGCCAGCCGGACAGGGGGGGGTGAAAAACTGTTTTTT. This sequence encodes CASRTGGGEKLFF.

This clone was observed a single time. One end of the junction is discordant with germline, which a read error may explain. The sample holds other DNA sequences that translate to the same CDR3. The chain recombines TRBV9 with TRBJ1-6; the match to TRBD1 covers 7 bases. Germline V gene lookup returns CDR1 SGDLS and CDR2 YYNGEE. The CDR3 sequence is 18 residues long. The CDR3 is CASSPRDSLGYSNSPLHF. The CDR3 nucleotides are TGTGCCAGCAGCCCGCGGGACAGTCTAGGGTATAGTAATTCCCCCCTCCACTTT.

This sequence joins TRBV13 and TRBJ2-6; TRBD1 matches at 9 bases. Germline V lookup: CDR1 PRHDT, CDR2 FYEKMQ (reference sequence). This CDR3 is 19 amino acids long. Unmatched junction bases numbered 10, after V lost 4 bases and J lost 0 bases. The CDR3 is CASSSLDRGELSGANVLTF. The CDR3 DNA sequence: TGTGCCAGCAGCTCCCTGGACAGGGGCGAACTCTCTGGGGCCAACGTCCTGACTTTC.

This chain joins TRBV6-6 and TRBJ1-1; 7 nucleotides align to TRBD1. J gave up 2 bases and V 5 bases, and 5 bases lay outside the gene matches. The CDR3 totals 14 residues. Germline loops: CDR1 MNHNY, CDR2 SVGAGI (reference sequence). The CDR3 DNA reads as TGTGCCAGCAGTCCCAGGGGGATCAACACTGAAGCTTTCTTT. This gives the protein CASSPRGINTEAFF.

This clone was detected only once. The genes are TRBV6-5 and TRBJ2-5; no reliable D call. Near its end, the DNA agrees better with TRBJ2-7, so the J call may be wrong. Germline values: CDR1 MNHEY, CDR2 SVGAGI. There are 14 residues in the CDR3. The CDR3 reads CASSYNSYSYEQYF. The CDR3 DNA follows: TGTGCCAGCAGTTACAACAGCTATTCCTACGAGCAGTACTTC.

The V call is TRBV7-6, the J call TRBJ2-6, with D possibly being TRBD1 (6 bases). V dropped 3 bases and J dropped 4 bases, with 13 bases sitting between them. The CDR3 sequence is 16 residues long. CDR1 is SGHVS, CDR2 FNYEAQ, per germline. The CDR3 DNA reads TGTGCCAGCAGCTTTTTCGGACAGCCCGGGGCCAACGTCCTGACTTTC. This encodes CASSFFGQPGANVLTF. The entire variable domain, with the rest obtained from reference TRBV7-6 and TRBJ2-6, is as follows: GAGVSQSPRYKVTKRGQDVALRCDPISGHVSLYWYRQALGQGPEFLTYFNYEAQQDKSGLPNDRFSAERPEGSISTLTIQRTEQRDSAMYRCASSFFGQPGANVLTFGAGSRLTVL.

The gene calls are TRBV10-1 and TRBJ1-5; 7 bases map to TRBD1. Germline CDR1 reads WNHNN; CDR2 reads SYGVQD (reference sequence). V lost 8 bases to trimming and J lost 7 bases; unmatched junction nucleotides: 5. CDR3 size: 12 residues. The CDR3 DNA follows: TGCGCCAGCTCTGACAGGGAACAGCCCCAGCATTTT. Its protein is CASSDREQPQHF.

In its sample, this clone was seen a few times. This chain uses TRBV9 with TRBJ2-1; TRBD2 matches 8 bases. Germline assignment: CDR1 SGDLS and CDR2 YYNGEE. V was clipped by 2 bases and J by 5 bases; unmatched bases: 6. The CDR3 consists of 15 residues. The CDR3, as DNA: TGTGCCAGCAGCGTTACGGGGGGGCCGGACAATGAGCAGTTCTTC. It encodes CASSVTGGPDNEQFF.

CDR3 bases: TGTGCCAGTAGTATAGGACAGGGGTCCGCCTACGAGCAGTACTTC. Its protein is CASSIGQGSAYEQYF. V gene TRBV19 combines with J gene TRBJ2-5; 8 bases fit TRBD1. The J call is uncertain, as TRBJ2-7 better fits the DNA end. Germline V gives CDR1 LNHDA, CDR2 SQIVND (reference sequence). The CDR3 covers 15 residues.

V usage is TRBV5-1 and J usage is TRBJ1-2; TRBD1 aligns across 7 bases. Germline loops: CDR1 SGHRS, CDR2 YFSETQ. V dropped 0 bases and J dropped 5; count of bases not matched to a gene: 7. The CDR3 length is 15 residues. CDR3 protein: CASSLGQGFEYGYTF. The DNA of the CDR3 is TGCGCCAGCAGCTTGGGACAGGGATTCGAGTATGGCTACACCTTC.

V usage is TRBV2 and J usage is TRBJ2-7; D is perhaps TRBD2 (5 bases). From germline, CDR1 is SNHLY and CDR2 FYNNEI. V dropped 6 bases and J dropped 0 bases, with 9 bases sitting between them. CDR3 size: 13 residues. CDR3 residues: CASRRASSYEQYF. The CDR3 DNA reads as TGTGCCAGCAGGAGGGCTAGCTCCTACGAGCAGTACTTC. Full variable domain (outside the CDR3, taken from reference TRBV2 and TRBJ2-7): EPEVTQTPSHQVTQMGQEVILRCVPISNHLYFYWYRQILGQKVEFLVSFYNNEISEKSEIFDDQFSVERPDGSNFTLKIRSTKLEDSAMYFCASRRASSYEQYFGPGTRLTVT.

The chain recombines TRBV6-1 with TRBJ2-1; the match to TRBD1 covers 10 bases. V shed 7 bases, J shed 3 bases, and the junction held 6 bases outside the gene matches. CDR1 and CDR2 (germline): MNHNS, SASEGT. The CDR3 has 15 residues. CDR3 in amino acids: CASNSGTGDYNEQFF. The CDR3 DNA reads TGTGCCAGCAATTCCGGGACAGGGGACTACAATGAGCAGTTCTTC.

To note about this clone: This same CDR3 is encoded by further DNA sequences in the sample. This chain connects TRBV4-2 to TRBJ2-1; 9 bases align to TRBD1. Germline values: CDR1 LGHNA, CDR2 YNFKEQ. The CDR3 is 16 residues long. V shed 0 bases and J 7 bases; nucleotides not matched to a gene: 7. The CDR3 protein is CASSQDRGQGQNEQFF. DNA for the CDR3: TGTGCCAGCAGCCAAGATAGGGGACAGGGTCAGAATGAGCAGTTCTTC.

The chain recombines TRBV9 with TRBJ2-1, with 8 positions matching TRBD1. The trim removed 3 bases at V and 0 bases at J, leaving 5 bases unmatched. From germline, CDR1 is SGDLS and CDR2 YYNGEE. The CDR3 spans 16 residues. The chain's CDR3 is CASSDWDRSSYNEQFF. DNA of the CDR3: TGTGCCAGCAGCGACTGGGACAGGAGCTCCTACAATGAGCAGTTCTTC. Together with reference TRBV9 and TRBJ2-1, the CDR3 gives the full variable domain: DSGVTQTPKHLITATGQRVTLRCSPRSGDLSVYWYQQSLDQGLQFLIQYYNGEERAKGNILERFSAQQFPDLHSELNLSSLELGDSALYFCASSDWDRSSYNEQFFGPGTRLTVL.

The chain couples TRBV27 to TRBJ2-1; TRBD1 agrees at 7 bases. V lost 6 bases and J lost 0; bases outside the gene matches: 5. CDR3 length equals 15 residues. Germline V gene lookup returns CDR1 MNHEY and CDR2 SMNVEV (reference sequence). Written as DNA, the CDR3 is TGTGCCAGCAGCCCCGGGACAGTCTCCTACAATGAGCAGTTCTTC. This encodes CASSPGTVSYNEQFF.

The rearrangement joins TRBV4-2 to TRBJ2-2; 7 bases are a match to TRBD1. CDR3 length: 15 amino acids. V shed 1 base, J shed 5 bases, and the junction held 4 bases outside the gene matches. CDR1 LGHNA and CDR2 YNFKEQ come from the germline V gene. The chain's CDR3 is CASSQVTGTTGELFF. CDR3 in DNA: TGTGCCAGCAGCCAAGTGACAGGGACGACCGGGGAGCTGTTTTTT.